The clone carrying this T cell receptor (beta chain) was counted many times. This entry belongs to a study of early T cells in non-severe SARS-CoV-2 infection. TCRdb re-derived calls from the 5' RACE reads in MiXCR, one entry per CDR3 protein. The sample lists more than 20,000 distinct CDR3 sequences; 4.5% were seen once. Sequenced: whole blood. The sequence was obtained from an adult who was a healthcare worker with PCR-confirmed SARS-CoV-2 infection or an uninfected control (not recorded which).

Here the CDR3 DNA reads TGTGCCTGGAGCAAGAATCGCAGGGTGAACACTGAAGCTTTCTTT. It encodes CAWSKNRRVNTEAFF. The chain links TRBV30 to TRBJ1-1, with a tentative D call TRBD1 (5 bases). The CDR3 runs 15 residues. V gave up 3 bases and J gave up 0 bases, with 14 bases separating them. Germline V gene lookup returns CDR1 GTSNPN and CDR2 SVGIG (reference sequence).